This passage covers 16 T cell receptor beta chains from one sample sequenced in a study of molecular identifiers for immune sequencing clone quantification. TCRdb reanalysed the PCR reads using MiXCR and keeps one entry per CDR3 protein. This table has tens of thousands of distinct CDR3 sequences, around a fifth appearing once. The specimen sequenced was naive CD8+ T cells from blood, with Jurkat cell RNA spiked in. Subset described: FACS-sorted CD8+CD4-CCR7+CD45RA+ naive T cells. These receptors all stem from a human donor in good health. Some libraries in this study had Jurkat cell RNA spiked in.

This clonotype was counted between two and nine times. The rearrangement links TRBV29-1 to TRBJ1-6; D not certain. The CDR3 is 13 residues long. Germline V lookup: CDR1 SQVTM, CDR2 ANQGSEA. Trimming left V 6 bases short and J 3 bases short, with 9 bases between. The CDR3 protein is CSVLTSYNSPLHF. CDR3 sequence (DNA): TGCAGCGTCCTGACAAGCTATAATTCACCCCTCCACTTT. Full variable domain (remainder filled in from reference TRBV29-1 and TRBJ1-6): SAVISQKPSRDICQRGTSLTIQCQVDSQVTMMFWYRQQPGQSLTLIATANQGSEATYESGFVIDKFPISRPNLTFSTLTVSNMSPEDSSIYLCSVLTSYNSPLHFGNGTRLTVT.

In regard to this clonotype: Germline and junction disagree at one end, which may indicate a read error. The CDR3 loop reads CASSRRGVKNTEALF. As DNA, the CDR3 is TGTGCCAGCTCCCGAAGAGGGGTTAAGAACACTGAAGCTCTCTTT. The chain carries TRBV7-9 and TRBJ1-1, with D possibly TRBD1 on 5 matching bases. Germline values: CDR1 SEHNR, CDR2 FQNEAQ (reference sequence). This CDR3 has 15 amino acids. Full variable domain (outside the CDR3, taken from reference TRBV7-9 and TRBJ1-1): DTGVSQNPRHKITKRGQNVTFRCDPISEHNRLYWYRQTLGQGPEFLTYFQNEAQLEKSRLLSDRFSAERPKGSFSTLEIQRTEQGDSAMYLCASSRRGVKNTEALFGQGTRLTVV.

At least ten counts were recorded for this clonotype. The chain links TRBV4-3 to TRBJ2-7; unclear D gene. The germline V gene encodes CDR1 LGHNA and CDR2 YSLEER. The germline V and J ends were trimmed by 0 bases and 7 bases, with 16 bases remaining between them. The CDR3 totals 15 residues. The CDR3 coding sequence is TGCGCCAGCAGCCAAGAATATGCGGCTAGGAATGAGCAGTACTTC. Protein sequence: CASSQEYAARNEQYF.

This clonotype was detected once. The chain carries TRBV4-3 and TRBJ2-2; 15 bases are a match to TRBD2. The CDR3 spans 17 residues. V was clipped by 4 bases and J by 6 bases; unmatched bases: 6. Per the germline V gene, CDR1 is LGHNA and CDR2 is YSLEER. This chain's CDR3 is CASSLARTSGRAGELFF. The CDR3 bases are TGCGCCAGCAGCCTTGCCAGGACTAGCGGGAGGGCCGGGGAGCTGTTTTTT.

This clonotype has a count of ten or more. The chain is built from TRBV12-3 or TRBV12-4 and TRBJ2-2; tentatively, D is TRBD2 (6 bases). This CDR3 region has 17 residues. V was pared by 1 base and J by 3 bases, with 15 bases between. The CDR3 here is CASSLDGPSVDTGELFF. The CDR3, as DNA: TGTGCCAGCAGTTTAGATGGCCCTAGCGTCGACACCGGGGAGCTGTTTTTT.

About this clonotype itself: A much more abundant neighbour one base away suggests this may be a read error. V and J are TRBV20-1 and TRBJ2-2; 8 bases are shared with TRBD2. The CDR3 is 17 residues long. The V gene's germline CDR1 is DFQATT and CDR2 SNEGSKA (reference sequence). The trim removed 2 bases at V and 6 bases at J, leaving 14 bases unmatched. CDR3 nucleotide sequence: TGCAGTGCTAGACCCAAATCCGGGACTAGAAGTCCCGGGGAGCTGTTTTTT. As protein: CSARPKSGTRSPGELFF.

V and J are TRBV3-1 and TRBJ2-3; 9 bases are shared with TRBD2. The length of the CDR3 is 17 residues. V was clipped by 4 bases and J by 0 bases; unmatched bases: 8. In germline, CDR1 is LGHDT, CDR2 YNNKEL (reference sequence). The CDR3 nucleotides are TGTGCCAGCAGCCCGTCTCTAGCGGGGCCGAGCACAGATACGCAGTATTTT. It codes for CASSPSLAGPSTDTQYF.

In its sample, this clonotype was seen many times. The rearrangement joins TRBV12-3 or TRBV12-4 to TRBJ2-3; no reliable D call. V was cut by 4 bases and J by 2 bases, with 7 bases left in between. The CDR3 totals 13 residues. The CDR3 spells CASSWDTTDTQYF. The CDR3 DNA is TGTGCCAGCAGTTGGGATACCACAGATACGCAGTATTTT.

This clonotype occurred many times. The J gene is TRBJ2-6, the V gene TRBV5-1; TRBD1 is a possible D gene (6 bases). The CDR3 loop spans 14 amino acids. V gave up 0 bases and J gave up 8 bases, with 9 bases separating them. The germline V gene has CDR1 SGHRS and CDR2 YFSETQ. This CDR3 reads CASSLDRAPNVLTF. The CDR3 bases are TGCGCCAGCAGCTTGGACAGGGCTCCCAACGTCCTGACTTTC.

The chain carries TRBV28 and TRBJ2-1; 7 bases agree with TRBD2. CDR3 length: 15 residues. Looked up from germline, CDR1 is MDHEN and CDR2 is SYDVKM. Losses at the gene ends were 4 bases for V and 3 bases for J; bases not matched to a gene: 6. In nucleotides, the CDR3 is TGTGCCAGCAGTTCCAGACTAGCCTACTACAATGAGCAGTTCTTC. Residues: CASSSRLAYYNEQFF.

This clonotype was found a few times. The chain recombines TRBV4-3 with TRBJ1-3; no clear D. Deletions cut 0 bases from V and 0 bases from J, with 9 bases between. The length of the CDR3 is 16 residues. CDR1 is LGHNA, CDR2 YSLEER, per germline. For the CDR3, the DNA is TGCGCCAGCAGCCAAGATAACGGAGTCTCTGGAAACACCATATATTTT. Amino acid sequence: CASSQDNGVSGNTIYF.

Turning to this clonotype: A much larger clonotype is one base distant, so this may be a read error. The V call is TRBV7-6, the J call TRBJ1-1, with a weak D call TRBD1 (6 bases). Germline V gene data show CDR1 as SGHVS and CDR2 as FNYEAQ. This CDR3 region has 18 residues. V was pared by 4 bases and J by 3 bases, with 24 bases between. The CDR3 sequence: CASSSPGPGAELDTEAFF. CDR3 bases: TGTGCCAGCAGCTCACCGGGACCGGGGGCCGAGTTGGACACTGAAGCTTTCTTT.

This clonotype appeared a few times. The rearrangement links TRBV4-1 to TRBJ1-1; D might be TRBD1 (6 bases). The CDR3 consists of 15 residues. V was clipped by 5 bases and J by 1 base, with 14 bases between them. The germline gives CDR1 MGHRA, CDR2 YSYEKL. This CDR3 is CASSNTGSGNTEAFF. In DNA, the CDR3 is TGCGCCAGCAGCAATACAGGGTCTGGGAACACTGAAGCTTTCTTT.

This clonotype was seen more than once but under ten times. The chain recombines TRBV4-1 with TRBJ2-7, with D possibly TRBD2 on 6 matching bases. The CDR3 extends over 14 amino acids. Per the germline V gene, CDR1 is MGHRA and CDR2 is YSYEKL. The V gene lost 0 bases and the J gene lost 4 bases, with 10 bases spanning the gap. CDR3 sequence reads: CASSQDAGSYEQYF. In DNA form, the CDR3 reads TGCGCCAGCAGCCAAGACGCGGGGTCTTACGAGCAGTACTTC.

This clonotype was seen at least ten times. The CDR3 DNA follows: TGTGCCAGTAGTATCCACAGGGGCTGGAGTCAGCCCCAGCATTTT. It specifies CASSIHRGWSQPQHF. V and J are TRBV19 and TRBJ1-5; TRBD1 matches 7 bases. CDR1 LNHDA and CDR2 SQIVND come from the germline V gene (reference sequence). Trimming at V came to 3 bases and at J to 6 bases, leaving 8 bases not matched to a gene. The CDR3 is made up of 15 amino acids.

The V gene is TRBV27, the J gene TRBJ2-1, with 7 bases fitting TRBD1. There are 12 residues in the CDR3. Trimming took 4 bases from V and 10 from J; bases not matched to a gene: 4. Germline CDR1 reads MNHEY; CDR2 reads SMNVEV (reference sequence). This CDR3 reads CASSSTGSEQFF. As DNA, the CDR3 is TGTGCCAGCAGTTCGACAGGGAGCGAGCAGTTCTTC.